The 19 T cell receptor beta chains reported below all come from one sample, sequenced in a study of PD-L1 blockade in urothelial cancer. The repertoire was sequenced with immunoSEQ multiplex PCR; TCRdb's copy has only in-frame clones and lacks some. The sample lists 95,000 or so clones, roughly 91% occurring once. Time point defined: pretreatment peripheral blood. The sequences come from PBMCs, collected around atezolizumab (anti-PD-L1) treatment. The origin of the receptors is a man between 60 and 70 years old with urothelial cancer.

This clone has just one count. The chain carries TRBV5-1 and TRBJ2-1; 8 bases line up with TRBD1. After removal of 0 bases from V and 5 bases from J, the junction contained 4 bases not matched to a gene. This CDR3 has 15 amino acids. CDR1 SGHRS and CDR2 YFSETQ come from the germline V gene. The DNA of the CDR3 is TGCGCCAGCAGCTTGGGGGACAGGAGGGACAATGAGCAGTTCTTC. It encodes CASSLGDRRDNEQFF.

The chain carries TRBV27 and TRBJ2-5; D unclear. CDR1 and CDR2 from the germline V gene are MNHEY and SMNVEV (reference sequence). This CDR3 is built from 13 residues. V was trimmed by 5 bases and J by 0 bases, leaving 7 bases between them. The CDR3 coding sequence is TGTGCCAGCAGTCCCCGGTACCAAGAGACCCAGTACTTC. The encoded protein is CASSPRYQETQYF.

The chain uses TRBV6-1 and TRBJ2-7; 10 bases fit TRBD1. The CDR3 covers 15 residues. The trim removed 0 bases at V and 5 bases at J, leaving 4 bases unmatched. Germline V gene data show CDR1 as MNHNS and CDR2 as SASEGT. CDR3 amino acids: CASSEAGTGVDEQYF. The CDR3, as DNA: TGTGCCAGCAGTGAAGCAGGGACAGGGGTGGACGAGCAGTACTTC.

This clone was observed once. The chain recombines TRBV28 with TRBJ1-1; a weak D match, TRBD1 (5 bases). Trimming shortened V by 5 bases and J by 9 bases, and 13 bases separated the two germline ends. The CDR3 runs to 12 residues. CDR1 MDHEN and CDR2 SYDVKM come from the germline V gene. The CDR3 reads CASSPRQPKAFF. The CDR3 DNA reads TGTGCCAGCAGTCCTCGACAGCCGAAAGCTTTCTTT.

CDR3 bases: TGTGCCAGCAGCTCTAGCGGTGATTCCTACAATGAGCAGTTCTTC. Protein: CASSSSGDSYNEQFF. The chain links TRBV7-3 to TRBJ2-1, with 7 bases fitting TRBD2. Germline lookup yields CDR1 SGHTA and CDR2 FQGTGA. The CDR3 has 15 amino acids. V dropped 4 bases and J dropped 1; count of bases not matched to a gene: 4.

A note on this clone: An end of the junction differs from the germline gene, which may be a read error. The gene calls are TRBV4-2 and TRBJ2-7, with TRBD2 identical over 10 bases. CDR1 and CDR2 from the germline V gene are LGHNA and YNFKEQ. CDR3 length equals 14 residues. The CDR3: CASSQDVVAGGLLF. The DNA of the CDR3 is TGTGCCAGCAGCCAAGATGTGGTAGCGGGAGGCCTGCTCTTC.

The chain couples TRBV27 to TRBJ1-5; the D is unclear. CDR3 length equals 14 residues. Trimming removed 3 bases from V and 6 bases from J, with 12 bases in between. Per germline, CDR1 MNHEY and CDR2 SMNVEV (reference sequence). Written as DNA, the CDR3 is TGTGCCAGCAGTTTTCGGGGAATCGGTCAGCCCCAGCATTTT. Translating it yields CASSFRGIGQPQHF.

The chain has TRBV2 and TRBJ2-3, with 8 bases fitting TRBD2. The V gene's germline CDR1 is SNHLY and CDR2 FYNNEI. This CDR3 is 15 amino acids long. After removal of 3 bases from V and 4 bases from J, the junction contained 6 bases not matched to a gene. This chain's CDR3 is CASSENPGGADTQYF. CDR3 DNA sequence: TGTGCCAGCAGTGAGAACCCGGGGGGGGCAGATACGCAGTATTTT.

The chain carries TRBV5-8 and TRBJ1-5; D unclear. Germline-derived CDR1 and CDR2 are SGHTS and YDEGEE. The V and J ends lost 6 bases and 3 bases respectively, with 25 bases between them. The CDR3 runs to 18 residues. The CDR3 protein is CASTQAAWAKAVNQPQHF. The CDR3 DNA reads as TGTGCCAGCACCCAAGCAGCTTGGGCAAAGGCAGTCAATCAGCCCCAGCATTTT.

This sequence joins TRBV29-1 and TRBJ2-3; D ambiguous. The V gene lost 4 bases and the J gene lost 4 bases, with 12 bases spanning the gap. Germline V gives CDR1 SQVTM, CDR2 ANQGSEA. The CDR3 sequence is 13 residues long. The CDR3 coding sequence is TGCAGCGTTGGACTCCTAGGCGCAGATACGCAGTATTTT. Its translation is CSVGLLGADTQYF.

This clone was observed once. V is TRBV4-2 and J is TRBJ2-3; unclear D gene. The germline V gene has CDR1 LGHNA and CDR2 YNFKEQ. Deletions cut 6 bases from V and 0 bases from J, with 7 bases between. The CDR3 has 13 residues. In DNA, the CDR3 is TGTGCCAGCAGAGGAGCTAGCACAGATACGCAGTATTTT. Amino acid sequence: CASRGASTDTQYF.

This clone showed up just once. J is TRBJ2-5 and V is TRBV5-4; TRBD1 is a possible D gene (5 bases). V was cut by 4 bases and J by 5 bases, with 21 bases left in between. CDR1 is SGHNT, CDR2 YYREEE, per germline (reference sequence). This CDR3 comprises 16 residues. The CDR3 sequence: CASSPPGLGSGETQYF. In DNA form, the CDR3 reads TGTGCCAGCAGCCCCCCAGGGCTCGGCTCCGGGGAGACCCAGTACTTC.

The chain combines TRBV6-5 with TRBJ1-4; 7 bases align to TRBD1. The CDR3 has 16 amino acids. V shed 1 base and J 3 bases; nucleotides not matched to a gene: 5. Germline V gene data show CDR1 as MNHEY and CDR2 as SVGAGI. CDR3 coding DNA: TGTGCCAGCAGTTACTTTTCCGGGACAGCTAATGAAAAACTGTTTTTT. Residues: CASSYFSGTANEKLFF.

This clone was seen once. This chain connects TRBV20-1 to TRBJ1-1, with a tentative D call TRBD1 (6 bases). Per the germline V gene, CDR1 is DFQATT and CDR2 is SNEGSKA (reference sequence). Trimming pared 6 bases from V and 11 bases from J, leaving 13 bases between. This CDR3 spans 10 amino acids. The CDR3 DNA sequence: TGCAGTGCAGGGGGACCGAGCGCTTTCTTT. It specifies CSAGGPSAFF.

A few counts support this clone. The V and J genes are TRBV7-2 and TRBJ2-7; 8 bases map to TRBD2. With V trimmed by 3 bases and J by 3 bases, 4 bases remained unmatched. This CDR3 contains 14 residues. Germline CDR1 SGHTA, CDR2 FQGNSA. CDR3 in DNA: TGTGCCAGCAGCTTCAGGCGGGAGGACTACGAGCAGTACTTC. Its translation: CASSFRREDYEQYF. The entire variable domain, with the rest obtained from reference TRBV7-2 and TRBJ2-7, is as follows: GAGVSQSPSNKVTEKGKDVELRCDPISGHTALYWYRQSLGQGLEFLIYFQGNSAPDKSGLPSDRFSAERTGGSVSTLTIQRTQQEDSAVYLCASSFRREDYEQYFGPGTRLTVT.

V is TRBV27 and J is TRBJ2-6; a possible D gene is TRBD1 (6 bases). CDR3 size: 19 residues. V lost 6 bases and J lost 0, with 21 bases in between. Germline V CDR1 and CDR2: MNHEY, SMNVEV (reference sequence). The CDR3, as DNA: TGTGCCAGCAGCCGCGGCTCAGGGGCGCTAGACTCTGGGGCCAACGTCCTGACTTTC. Residues: CASSRGSGALDSGANVLTF.

V and J are TRBV12-5 and TRBJ2-1, with TRBD2 matching over 7 bases. Trimming removed 5 bases from V and 8 bases from J; junction bases left unmatched: 12. CDR3 length: 15 residues. The germline CDR1 and CDR2 sequences are LGHNT and FRNRAP. This CDR3 is CASGLGLVGEDEQFF. CDR3 coding DNA: TGTGCTAGTGGTCTTGGACTAGTCGGGGAGGATGAGCAGTTCTTC.

This chain joins TRBV5-1 and TRBJ2-5; 10 bases match TRBD1. The germline V gene encodes CDR1 SGHRS and CDR2 YFSETQ. V trimming: 0 bases; J trimming: 4 bases; junction bases outside the gene matches: 3. There are 15 residues in the CDR3. The CDR3 loop is CASSLGTGGVETQYF. The CDR3 DNA is TGCGCCAGCAGCTTGGGGACAGGGGGGGTAGAGACCCAGTACTTC.

The chain couples TRBV9 to TRBJ1-1; the match to TRBD1 covers 8 bases. V gave up 4 bases and J gave up 0 bases; unmatched junction bases: 14. This CDR3 comprises 18 residues. Germline CDR1 and CDR2: SGDLS and YYNGEE. CDR3 protein: CASSLGPGTGPLNTEAFF. The CDR3 DNA reads as TGTGCCAGCAGCTTAGGTCCCGGGACAGGACCGCTGAACACTGAAGCTTTCTTT. The entire variable domain, with the rest obtained from reference TRBV9 and TRBJ1-1, is as follows: DSGVTQTPKHLITATGQRVTLRCSPRSGDLSVYWYQQSLDQGLQFLIQYYNGEERAKGNILERFSAQQFPDLHSELNLSSLELGDSALYFCASSLGPGTGPLNTEAFFGQGTRLTVV.